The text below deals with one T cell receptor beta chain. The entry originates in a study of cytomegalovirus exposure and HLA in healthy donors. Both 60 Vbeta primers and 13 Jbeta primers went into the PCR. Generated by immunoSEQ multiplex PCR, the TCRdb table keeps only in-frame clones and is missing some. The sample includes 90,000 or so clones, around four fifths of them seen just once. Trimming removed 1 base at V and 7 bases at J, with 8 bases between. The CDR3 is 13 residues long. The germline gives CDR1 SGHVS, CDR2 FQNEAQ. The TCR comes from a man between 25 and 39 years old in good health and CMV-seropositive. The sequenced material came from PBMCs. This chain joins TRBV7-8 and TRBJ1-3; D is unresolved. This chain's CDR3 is CASSLGVSNTIYF. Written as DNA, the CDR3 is TGTGCCAGCAGCTTAGGAGTCTCCAACACCATATATTTT.